The entry that follows covers one TCR beta chain sequence. Antigen specificity is unknown. The trim removed 3 bases at V and 4 bases at J, leaving 14 bases unmatched. The CDR3 has 17 residues. Germline CDR1 is GTSNPN and CDR2 is SVGIG (reference sequence). The sample originates from a study of CD8+ T cells in alopecia areata. In the study overall: Tofacitinib was taken orally by treated patients, and the dose was 5 to 10 mg twice daily. It was 6 to 18 months of tofacitinib, and then there were 6 months off drug. Study findings and constraints: Clonality exceeded that of normal scalp in lesional scalp, most notably in alopecia totalis/universalis.

Sequencing templates came from extracted RNA that was reverse transcribed into cDNA. The method was immunoSEQ multiplex PCR; TCRdb's version includes in-frame clones alone and lacks a portion of them. This sample has about 120,000 clones; around two fifths occur once, and the top ten carry 2.5% to 3.5%. The receptor comes from a human donor with alopecia areata. The sample taken for sequencing was CD4+ T cells sorted from blood. The J gene is TRBJ2-2, the V gene TRBV30, with 7 positions matching TRBD2. CDR3 nucleotide sequence: TGTGCCTGGAGGCCCGGGAACGGGAGGTGGTCCACCGGGGAGCTGTTTTTT. Its translation is CAWRPGNGRWSTGELFF.